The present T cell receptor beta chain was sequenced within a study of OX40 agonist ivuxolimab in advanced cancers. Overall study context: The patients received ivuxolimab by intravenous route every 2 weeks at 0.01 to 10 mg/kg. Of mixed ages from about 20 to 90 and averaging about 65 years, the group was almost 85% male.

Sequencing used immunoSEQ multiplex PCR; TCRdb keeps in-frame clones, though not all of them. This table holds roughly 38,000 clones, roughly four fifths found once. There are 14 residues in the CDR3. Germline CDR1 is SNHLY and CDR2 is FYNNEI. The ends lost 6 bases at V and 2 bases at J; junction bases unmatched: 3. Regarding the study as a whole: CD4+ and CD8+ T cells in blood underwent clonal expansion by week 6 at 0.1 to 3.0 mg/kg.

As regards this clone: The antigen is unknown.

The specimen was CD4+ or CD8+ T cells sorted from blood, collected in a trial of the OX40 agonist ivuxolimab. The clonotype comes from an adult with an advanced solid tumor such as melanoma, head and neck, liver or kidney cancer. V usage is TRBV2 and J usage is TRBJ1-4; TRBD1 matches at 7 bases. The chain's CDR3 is CASRTGVTNEKLFF. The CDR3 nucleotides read TGTGCCAGCAGAACAGGGGTGACTAATGAAAAACTGTTTTTT.